The sequence of this TCR beta chain was determined in a study of post-analysis software for immune sequencing data. The study, taken as a whole, reports: Comparison with controls showed significantly lower normalized Chao1 diversity in multiple sclerosis patients.

Tagging with unique molecular identifiers was a feature of the TCR beta cDNA libraries. One entry per CDR3 protein, called by TCRdb with MiXCR from the PCR reads. The table includes 820,000 or so distinct CDR3 sequences, roughly half detected once. With regard to this clonotype: Antigen specificity is unknown.

The sample taken for sequencing was blood. The TCR sequence derives from a girl under 18 with multiple sclerosis.

CDR3 DNA: TGTGCCAGCAGTGCTCTAGGTCTCCTAAACCCCGGGACCCAGTACTTC. Residues: CASSALGLLNPGTQYF. V gene TRBV7-6 combines with J gene TRBJ2-5; D is unclear. Trimming removed 6 bases from V and 7 bases from J, with 24 bases in between. Germline CDR1 reads SGHVS; CDR2 reads FNYEAQ. The CDR3 has 16 residues.